These T cell receptor beta chains were read from a single sample in a study of cytomegalovirus exposure and HLA in healthy donors. Sequencing used immunoSEQ multiplex PCR; TCRdb keeps in-frame clones, though not all of them. The repertoire holds 150,000 to 200,000 clones, with roughly 80% as singletons. The specimen was PBMCs. These TCRs come from a man aged 50 to 59 in good health and CMV-seropositive. CDR3s include the opening cysteine and the closing phenylalanine or tryptophan. A D gene is named only where the DNA matches it firmly.

v_call	d_call	j_call	cdr3_aa	cdr3_nt
TRBV18	-	TRBJ1-1	CASSPEQGTEAFF	TGTGCCAGCTCACCAGAGCAGGGCACTGAAGCTTTCTTT
TRBV29-1	-	TRBJ2-1	CSVEDPFGGPYNEQFF	TGCAGCGTTGAAGATCCGTTCGGGGGTCCCTACAATGAGCAGTTCTTC
TRBV25-1	TRBD1	TRBJ1-1	CASSEYMADRGRRTEAFF	TGTGCCAGCAGTGAATATATGGCGGACAGGGGACGGCGGACTGAAGCTTTCTTT
TRBV6-4	TRBD1	TRBJ2-1	CASSDTPSGQGGNEQFF	TGTGCCAGCAGTGACACCCCCTCTGGACAGGGTGGGAATGAGCAGTTCTTC
TRBV6-1	-	TRBJ1-1	CASSEGPQGWTEAFF	TGTGCCAGCAGTGAAGGACCACAGGGATGGACTGAAGCTTTCTTT
TRBV11-3	TRBD1	TRBJ2-3	CASSPGDRRTDTQYF	TGTGCCAGCAGCCCGGGGGACAGGCGCACAGATACGCAGTATTTT
TRBV6-1	-	TRBJ1-5	CASCWGLTSNQPQHF	TGTGCCAGCTGCTGGGGCTTGACCTCCAATCAGCCCCAGCATTTT
TRBV5-4	-	TRBJ2-7	CASSSPGGLSYEQYF	TGTGCCAGCAGCTCTCCCGGGGGGCTCTCTTACGAGCAGTACTTC
TRBV5-6	TRBD2	TRBJ2-7	CASSLAGGSGEQYF	TGTGCCAGCAGCTTGGCGGGGGGTAGCGGCGAGCAGTACTTC
TRBV19	-	TRBJ1-5	CASSIEFDQQPQHF	TGTGCCAGTAGTATCGAGTTTGATCAACAGCCCCAGCATTTT